The clone carrying this T cell receptor (beta chain) has a handful of counts. Its antigen is unidentified. This sample stems from a study of cytomegalovirus exposure and HLA in healthy donors. Findings of the study overall: It was taken for granted in presence/absence analyses that sequencing depth across donors was roughly uniform. It was shown in a later analysis that HLA-associated TCR beta chains were more clonally expanded than other, equally common chains.

V was shortened by 3 bases and J by 1 base, with 3 bases between the two germline ends. This CDR3 comprises 12 residues. Germline V gives CDR1 SNHLY, CDR2 FYNNEI. Amplification used 60 Vbeta primers and 13 Jbeta primers. Method: immunoSEQ multiplex PCR; TCRdb's copy keeps in-frame clones and lacks some. Here the sample spans 100,000 or so clones, about 81% being singletons. The specimen sequenced was PBMCs. The TCR comes from a man between 25 and 39 years old in good health and CMV-seronegative. The V and J genes are TRBV2 and TRBJ1-1, with no clear D. As DNA, the CDR3 is TGTGCCAGCAGTGAGGCGAACACTGAAGCTTTCTTT. Translated, it gives CASSEANTEAFF.